The entry below describes one T cell receptor beta chain. Antigen: not known. Losses at the gene ends were 3 bases for V and 3 bases for J; bases not matched to a gene: 1. Germline-derived CDR1 and CDR2 are SGHAT and FQDESV (reference sequence). CDR3 length equals 13 residues. The record originates from a study of siplizumab effects on memory and regulatory T cells. General observations from the study: Memory cells seemed less diverse than naive T cells, which also seemed major contributors to the alloresponse. Many proliferating CD4+ or CD8+ clones remained unclassified. Roughly 75-95% of them could not be assigned either a naive or a memory phenotype.

Each sample had approximately 10^5 TCR templates assayed. Assay used: immunoSEQ multiplex PCR; TCRdb lists only in-frame clones, some missing. The sample records 100,000 to 120,000 clones, roughly 92% being singletons. The receptor comes from a human donor in good health. V gene TRBV11-1 combines with J gene TRBJ2-5, with 7 positions matching TRBD1. The sequenced sample was CD4+ T cells sorted from blood. CDR3 DNA sequence: TGTGCCAGCAGCTTCGGGACAGAAGAGACCCAGTACTTC. This codes for CASSFGTEETQYF.